One sample yielded the 15 T cell receptor beta chains listed below, sequenced in a study of CD8 T cells in ankylosing spondylitis. TCRdb re-called the 5' RACE reads through MiXCR, storing one row per CDR3 protein. The sample yields around 490,000 distinct CDR3 sequences, about 5.2% seen once. Whole-study findings and limits: Blood from ankylosing spondylitis patients appeared to carry a characteristic roughly eight-variant TCR beta motif.

For these TCRs, the target antigens are not known. Sequencing was performed on blood, either unsorted or a sorted T cell fraction (not recorded which). The source of these receptors is a male donor with ankylosing spondylitis.

This clonotype was counted many times. The rearrangement uses TRBV25-1 and TRBJ2-1, with 14 bases identical to TRBD2. The V gene end was trimmed by 5 bases and the J gene end by 3 bases; junction bases not matched to a gene: 12. There are 19 residues in the CDR3. Looked up from germline, CDR1 is MGHDK and CDR2 is SYGVNS. This chain's CDR3 is CASSLRLAGGPGGYNEQFF. The CDR3 nucleotides read TGTGCCAGCAGTTTAAGACTAGCGGGAGGGCCAGGAGGCTACAATGAGCAGTTCTTC.

About this clonotype: Since a much larger clone is just one base distant, this may be a read error. The chain recombines TRBV12-3 or TRBV12-4 with TRBJ2-1, with TRBD2 as a possible D gene (5 bases). This CDR3 spans 11 amino acids. DNA for the CDR3: TGTGCCAGCAGTTGGGGAGCTGAGCAGCTCTTC. It yields the protein CASSWGAEQLF.

This clonotype has at least ten counts. The genes are TRBV5-1 and TRBJ2-1; TRBD2 is a possible D gene (6 bases). Germline assignment: CDR1 SGHRS and CDR2 YFSETQ. The ends were cut back, 4 bases at V and 3 bases at J, with 14 bases in the middle. There are 15 residues in the CDR3. In DNA form, the CDR3 reads TGCGCCAGCAGCCTCCCGGGACTGGACTACAATGAGCAGTTCTTC. Translated, it gives CASSLPGLDYNEQFF.

This clonotype has at least ten counts. V and J are TRBV7-2 and TRBJ1-2; 7 bases align to TRBD1. This CDR3 comprises 13 residues. V lost 2 bases to trimming and J lost 5 bases; unmatched junction nucleotides: 2. The germline V gene has CDR1 SGHTA and CDR2 FQGNSA. CDR3 nucleotides: TGTGCCAGCAGCTTACAGGGGGTATATGGCTACACCTTC. Translating gives CASSLQGVYGYTF.

This clonotype was seen ten or more times. This chain connects TRBV4-3 to TRBJ2-2, with a weak D call TRBD1 (5 bases). Deletions cut 2 bases from V and 0 bases from J, with 16 bases between. Germline CDR1 is LGHNA and CDR2 is YSLEER. The CDR3 has 18 amino acids. The CDR3 bases are TGCGCCAGCAGCCAACAACACCTGGGGCTTTCGAACACCGGGGAGCTGTTTTTT. It codes for CASSQQHLGLSNTGELFF.

This clonotype was detected only a few times. The chain combines TRBV6-5 with TRBJ2-7, with TRBD2 matching 8 bases. CDR3 length equals 17 residues. From germline, CDR1 is MNHEY and CDR2 SVGAGI. V lost 0 bases and J lost 0; bases outside the gene matches: 7. DNA of the CDR3: TGTGCCAGCAGTTACTCCGGGCTAGCGGGCCTCTCCTACGAGCAGTACTTC. Its translation: CASSYSGLAGLSYEQYF.

The J gene is TRBJ1-1, the V gene TRBV11-1; D is ambiguous. Germline V gene data show CDR1 as SGHAT and CDR2 as FQDESV (reference sequence). V shed 3 bases and J shed 4 bases, with 18 bases lying between them. The length of the CDR3 is 16 residues. The CDR3 nucleotides are TGTGCCAGCAGCTTTGGAACCGGCCCCGCAGGCACTGAAGCTTTCTTT. Translation: CASSFGTGPAGTEAFF.

This clonotype was observed many times. The CDR3 loop is CASSFTGLNTEAFF. The DNA of the CDR3 is TGTGCCAGCAGCTTTACAGGACTGAACACTGAAGCTTTCTTT. This rearrangement joins TRBV7-9 to TRBJ1-1; D is possibly TRBD1 (5 bases). This CDR3 spans 14 amino acids. Trimming removed 3 bases at V and 0 bases at J, with 8 bases between. Germline CDR1 reads SEHNR; CDR2 reads FQNEAQ (reference sequence).

This clonotype was counted many times. This chain links TRBV6-6 with TRBJ2-1, with a possible D match to TRBD2 (6 bases). Per germline, CDR1 MNHNY and CDR2 SVGAGI (reference sequence). V gave up 5 bases and J gave up 10 bases, with 12 bases separating them. This CDR3 has 12 amino acids. CDR3 nucleotide sequence: TGTGCCAGCAGTCGGGGACTCCCGGAGCAGTTCTTC. Amino acids: CASSRGLPEQFF.

This clonotype was seen many times. The V and J genes are TRBV7-2 and TRBJ1-5, with D maybe TRBD1 (5 bases). The V and J ends lost 4 bases and 9 bases respectively, with 10 bases between them. Per the germline V gene, CDR1 is SGHTA and CDR2 is FQGNSA. The CDR3 runs to 12 residues. CDR3 protein: CASSSLGAPQHF. The CDR3, as DNA: TGTGCCAGCAGCTCTTTAGGGGCGCCCCAGCATTTT.

At least ten counts were recorded for this clonotype. The gene calls are TRBV9 and TRBJ1-1, with a possible D match to TRBD1 (6 bases). Per germline, CDR1 SGDLS and CDR2 YYNGEE. CDR3 length: 15 amino acids. The V and J ends lost 0 bases and 3 bases respectively, with 12 bases between them. The CDR3 DNA is TGTGCCAGCAGCGTAGTTAACAGGGTGGACACTGAAGCTTTCTTT. This translates into CASSVVNRVDTEAFF.

This clonotype came up many times. This chain connects TRBV4-3 to TRBJ1-6; the D is unclear. Per germline, CDR1 LGHNA and CDR2 YSLEER. Trimming took off 1 base at V and 11 bases at J, with 9 bases between the two ends. The CDR3 loop spans 13 amino acids. This CDR3 is CASSQAERTPLHF. In DNA form, the CDR3 reads TGCGCCAGCAGCCAAGCCGAGAGAACACCCCTCCACTTT.

This clonotype was observed at least ten times. The rearrangement joins TRBV3-1 to TRBJ1-1; 9 positions match TRBD1. CDR1 LGHDT and CDR2 YNNKEL come from the germline V gene (reference sequence). V shed 6 bases, J shed 1 base, and the junction held 6 bases outside the gene matches. The CDR3 runs to 15 residues. The CDR3 reads CASSLWGQGNTEAFF. The CDR3 DNA reads TGTGCCAGCAGTCTTTGGGGACAGGGGAACACTGAAGCTTTCTTT.

This chain connects TRBV6-1 to TRBJ2-3; 12 nucleotides match TRBD2. This CDR3 has 15 amino acids. Germline-derived CDR1 and CDR2 are MNHNS and SASEGT. Trimming at V came to 4 bases and at J to 4 bases, leaving 3 bases not matched to a gene. The CDR3 region is CASSALAGGSDTQYF. CDR3 sequence (DNA): TGTGCCAGCAGTGCGCTAGCGGGGGGGTCAGATACGCAGTATTTT.

This clonotype was picked up many times. The chain has TRBV12-3 or TRBV12-4 and TRBJ2-2, with D possibly called TRBD1 or TRBD2 (5 bases each). V dropped 3 bases and J dropped 3 bases, with 11 bases sitting between them. The CDR3 sequence is 15 residues long. CDR3 nucleotides: TGTGCCAGCAGTTTTTGGGTGGGGGACACCGGGGAGCTGTTTTTT. Protein: CASSFWVGDTGELFF.